The table lists the clone carrying this T cell receptor beta chain with many counts. These data come from a study of Graves' ophthalmopathy and Graves' hyperthyroidism. TCR beta CDR3 amplification used RNA transcripts. Amplification began with first-round RT-PCR using HTBI primers, then second-round multiplex PCR was performed. TCRdb re-analysed the multiplex PCR reads in MiXCR, keeping a single row per CDR3 protein. The sample comprises hundreds of thousands of distinct CDR3 sequences, over 13% of which are singletons, and about a tenth rests with the top ten. The germline gives CDR1 LGHNA, CDR2 YNFKEQ. The CDR3 runs to 14 residues. Trimming stripped 0 bases from V and 2 bases from J, with 7 bases between.

The TCR originated in a woman between 25 and 40 years old with Graves' ophthalmopathy. The source material was blood. This sequence joins TRBV4-2 and TRBJ2-5, with a possible D match to TRBD1 (5 bases). CDR3 region: CASSQDTGQETQYF. The CDR3 DNA is TGTGCCAGCAGCCAAGACACAGGACAAGAGACCCAGTACTTC.